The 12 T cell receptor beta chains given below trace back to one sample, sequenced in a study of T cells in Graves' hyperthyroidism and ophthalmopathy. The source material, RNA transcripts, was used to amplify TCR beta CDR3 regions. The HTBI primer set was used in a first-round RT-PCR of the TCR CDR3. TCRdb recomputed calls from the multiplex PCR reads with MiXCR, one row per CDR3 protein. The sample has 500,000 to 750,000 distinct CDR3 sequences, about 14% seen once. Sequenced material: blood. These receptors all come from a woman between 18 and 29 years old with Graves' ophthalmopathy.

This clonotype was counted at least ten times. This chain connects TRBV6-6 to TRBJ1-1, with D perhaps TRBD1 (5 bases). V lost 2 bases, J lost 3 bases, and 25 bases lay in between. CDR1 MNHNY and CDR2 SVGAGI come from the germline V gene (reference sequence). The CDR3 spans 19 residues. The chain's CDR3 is CASSYPPPTVVKIDTEAFF. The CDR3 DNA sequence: TGTGCCAGCAGTTACCCACCACCGACAGTGGTCAAGATAGACACTGAAGCTTTCTTT.

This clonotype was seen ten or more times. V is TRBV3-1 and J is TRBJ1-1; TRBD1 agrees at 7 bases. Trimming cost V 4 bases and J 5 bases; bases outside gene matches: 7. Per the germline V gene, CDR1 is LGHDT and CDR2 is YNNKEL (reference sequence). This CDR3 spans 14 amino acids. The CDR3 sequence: CASSLGTVRTEAFF. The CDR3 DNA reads TGTGCCAGCAGCCTCGGGACAGTAAGAACTGAAGCTTTCTTT. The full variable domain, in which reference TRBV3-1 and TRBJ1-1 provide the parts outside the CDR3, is DTAVSQTPKYLVTQMGNDKSIKCEQNLGHDTMYWYKQDSKKFLKIMFSYNNKELIINETVPNRFSPKSPDKAHLNLHINSLELGDSAVYFCASSLGTVRTEAFFGQGTRLTVV.

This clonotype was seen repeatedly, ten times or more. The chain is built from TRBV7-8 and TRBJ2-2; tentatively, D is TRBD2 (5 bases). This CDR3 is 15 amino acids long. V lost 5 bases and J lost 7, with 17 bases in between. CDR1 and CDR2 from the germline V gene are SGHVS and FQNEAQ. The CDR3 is CASSPRLRGFGELFF. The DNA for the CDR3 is TGTGCCAGCAGCCCACGCCTACGAGGGTTCGGGGAGCTGTTTTTT.

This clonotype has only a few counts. CDR3 DNA: TGTGCCAGCTCACCATCATGGGGGGCAGACTATGGCTACACCTTC. Protein: CASSPSWGADYGYTF. This chain links TRBV18 with TRBJ1-2; D may be TRBD1 (6 bases). There are 15 residues in the CDR3. Germline CDR1 is KGHSH and CDR2 is LQKENI. V was pared by 2 bases and J by 3 bases, with 13 bases between.

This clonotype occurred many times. This CDR3 reads CASSYDGTSGRRRFF. CDR3 nucleotides: TGTGCCAGCAGTTACGACGGGACTAGCGGGAGGAGACGGTTCTTC. The chain is built from TRBV6-6 and TRBJ2-1; 15 bases align to TRBD2. Germline V gives CDR1 MNHNY, CDR2 SVGAGI (reference sequence). The V segment lost 2 bases and the J segment 15 bases; nucleotides outside the gene matches: 8. This CDR3 region has 15 residues.

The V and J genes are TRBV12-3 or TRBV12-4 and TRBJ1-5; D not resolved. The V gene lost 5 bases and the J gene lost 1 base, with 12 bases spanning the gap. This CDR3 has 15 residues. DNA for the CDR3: TGTGCCAGCAGTCCCCGCCGAGAGAGCAATCAGCCCCAGCATTTT. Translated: CASSPRRESNQPQHF.

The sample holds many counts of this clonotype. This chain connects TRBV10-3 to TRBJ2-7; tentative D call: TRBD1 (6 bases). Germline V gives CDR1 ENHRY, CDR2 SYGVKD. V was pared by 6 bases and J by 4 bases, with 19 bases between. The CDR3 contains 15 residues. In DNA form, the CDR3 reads TGTGCCATCAGGCGCCAGGGGATTGCGACTTACGAGCAGTACTTC. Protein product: CAIRRQGIATYEQYF.

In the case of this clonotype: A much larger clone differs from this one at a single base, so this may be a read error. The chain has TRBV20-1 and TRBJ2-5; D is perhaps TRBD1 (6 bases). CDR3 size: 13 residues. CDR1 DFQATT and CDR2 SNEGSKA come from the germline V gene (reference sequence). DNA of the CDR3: TGCAGTGCTAACTACTGGGGACAAGAGGCCCAGTACTTC. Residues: CSANYWGQEAQYF.

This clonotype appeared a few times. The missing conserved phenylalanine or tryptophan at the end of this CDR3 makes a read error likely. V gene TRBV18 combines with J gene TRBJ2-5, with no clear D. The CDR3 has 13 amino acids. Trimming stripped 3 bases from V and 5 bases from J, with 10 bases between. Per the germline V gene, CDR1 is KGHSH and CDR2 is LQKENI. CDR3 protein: CASSPGGGETQYL. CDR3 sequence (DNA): TGTGCCAGCTCACCGGGCGGTGGTGAGACCCAGTACCTC.

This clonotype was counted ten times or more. The CDR3 bases are TGTGCCACGGGACAGTCTATAGGTTATGGCTACACCTTC. It yields the protein CATGQSIGYGYTF. The V call is TRBV7-9, the J call TRBJ1-2, with 7 bases matching TRBD1. Germline V gene lookup returns CDR1 SEHNR and CDR2 FQNEAQ (reference sequence). The CDR3 covers 13 residues. Trimming removed 10 bases from V and 5 bases from J; junction bases left unmatched: 10.

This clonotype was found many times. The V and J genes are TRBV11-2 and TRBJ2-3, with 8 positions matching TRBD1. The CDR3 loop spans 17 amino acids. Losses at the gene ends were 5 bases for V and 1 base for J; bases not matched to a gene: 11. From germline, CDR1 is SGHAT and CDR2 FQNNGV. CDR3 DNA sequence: TGTGCCAGCAGCCCCTGGGGGTACAGGGGGGGCACAGATACGCAGTATTTT. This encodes CASSPWGYRGGTDTQYF.

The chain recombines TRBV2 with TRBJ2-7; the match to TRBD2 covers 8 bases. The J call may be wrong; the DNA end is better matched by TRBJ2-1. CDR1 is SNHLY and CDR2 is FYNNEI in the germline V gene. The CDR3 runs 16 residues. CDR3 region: CASSPPSGRPPYEQFF. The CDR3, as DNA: TGTGCCAGCAGCCCCCCAAGCGGGAGACCCCCCTACGAGCAGTTCTTC.